This T cell receptor (beta chain) came from a study of naive and memory T cell subsets (dated by TCRdb to 2016 to 2017). For the wider study: An open-source, UMI-based TCR alpha and beta sequencing pipeline was applied to sorted naive and memory peripheral blood T cell subsets. The functional CMV T cell responses agreed completely with IgG serology results. RNA was DNase-treated and reverse transcribed with TCR constant-region primers, mostly using SuperScript III. The full study reports these points: In both CD4 and CD8 cells, the Gini index increased while Shannon and inverse Simpson diversity decreased from naive through CM, EM and EMRA. A clonotype was defined as a single alpha or beta chain sequence rather than as a paired alpha/beta receptor. A power law was followed by TCR abundance, with an exponent that differed between naive and memory subsets but was consistent across the three individuals. Following error correction, more than 95% of naive TCR sequences occurred only once, which made naive abundance distributions much steeper than those of memory subsets. No ground truth was available to validate the repertoire findings for the naive and memory subsets. RNA-based TCR counts may be influenced by expression changes linked to T cell activation and differentiation.

In this sample, this clonotype turned up many times. Which antigen it targets is not known. The input lacks base qualities; no much larger clone sits a single base away. Library generation was performed with UMI-ligation and nested PCR. The beta constant-region primer was an equimolar mix of two oligonucleotides covering both TRBC1 and TRBC2. The ligated cDNA went through four rounds of PCR with nested alpha and beta constant-region primers together with the SP2 primer. T4 RNA ligase 1 ligated a single-stranded oligonucleotide carrying the SP2 primer and a 12-nucleotide UMI to the cDNA 3' end. The ligation reaction was incubated at 16°C for about 18-25 hours. PCR2 was usually performed as a SYBR Green qPCR and halted at a preset threshold so that over-amplification would not occur. Agencourt AMPure XP magnetic beads were used for all purifications after the first. Libraries were quantified by Qubit and checked on a TapeStation, with a main peak expected near 650 bp. Pooled libraries were sequenced on an Illumina MiSeq with v2 2x251 paired-end kits, typically giving roughly 0.95-2 million reads per sample. Each sample was pooled at 3 to 4 nM, and roughly 5-7% PhiX was included to help cluster recognition. The authors processed their data as follows. FASTQ reads processed by Demultiplexor were assigned V and J genes by Decombinator through tag matching that tolerated a single base-pair mismatch. By using UMIs, Collapsinator corrected both sequencing errors and the frequency errors caused by PCR heterogeneity. CDR3Translator translated TCRs and extracted CDR3s from the conserved cysteine to the FGXG phenylalanine, flagging non-productive sequences. Gini, Shannon entropy and inverse Simpson indices were calculated on repertoires subsampled to equal numbers of UMI-defined TCRs. Power-law fits to clonotype abundance distributions were performed by maximum likelihood within the linear range. When run on a single naive CD8 sample, MIGEC and the pipeline yielded similar UMI counts, similar unique TCR numbers and similar clonal distributions. A set of 7,322 CMV-associated CDR3 sequences, compiled from VDJdb and a published dataset, was used to search the repertoires. TCRdb itself trimmed the public reads at Q25 with fastp, ran MiXCR and retained productive beta chains. Records with the same CDR3 protein are collapsed into one entry carrying the most frequent genes and DNA. TCRdb's processing, not the study's, gives the V and J calls here. This sample has tens of thousands of distinct CDR3 sequences in its table, and over 7% of those were observed once. The biggest ten clones account for about 24% of the sample.

Separate amplification of TCR alpha and beta chain libraries was performed from the second PCR step onward. CMV status of each donor was established by measuring IFNgamma production from CD4+ T cells after fresh PBMCs were stimulated overnight with CMV viral lysate. Miltenyi beads were used first to positively select CD4 T cells, and CD8 T cells were then positively selected from the CD4-negative fraction. Cells were stained for CD3, CD4, CD8, CD45RA, CD27 and a live/dead dye and were sorted on a BD Aria II into four subsets based on CD45RA and CD27. Three healthy volunteers provided blood, and each donor's sample was split into CD4 and CD8 T cells and then further divided into four differentiation subsets. About 120 ml of peripheral blood was drawn per donor, and PBMC were isolated by Ficoll-Paque PLUS density-gradient centrifugation. Sorted cells were lysed in RLT buffer, after which RNA was extracted using a Qiagen RNeasy kit and stored at -80 degrees C.

Including cysteine and phenylalanine, the CDR3 has 18 amino acids. The read is trimmed to its CDR3 DNA, 54 bases read in frame from base 1. V is shortened by 0 bases, J by 0 bases, and the region joining them spans 21 bases. CDR1 DFQATT and CDR2 SNEGSKA were looked up in the germline V gene (reference sequence). The sequence was collected from a human donor in good health. This sequence uses TRBV20-1 and TRBJ2-7; a tentative D match to TRBD1 spans 6 bases. The sample was central memory CD8+ T cells from blood. Interpreted using the paper, the cell subset or site label stands for: central memory, CD45RA- CD27+. The DNA is TGCAGTGCTAGAGACCAGGAACCTACAGGGCGCAGCTCCTACGAGCAGTACTTC. This is translated as CSARDQEPTGRSSYEQYF.